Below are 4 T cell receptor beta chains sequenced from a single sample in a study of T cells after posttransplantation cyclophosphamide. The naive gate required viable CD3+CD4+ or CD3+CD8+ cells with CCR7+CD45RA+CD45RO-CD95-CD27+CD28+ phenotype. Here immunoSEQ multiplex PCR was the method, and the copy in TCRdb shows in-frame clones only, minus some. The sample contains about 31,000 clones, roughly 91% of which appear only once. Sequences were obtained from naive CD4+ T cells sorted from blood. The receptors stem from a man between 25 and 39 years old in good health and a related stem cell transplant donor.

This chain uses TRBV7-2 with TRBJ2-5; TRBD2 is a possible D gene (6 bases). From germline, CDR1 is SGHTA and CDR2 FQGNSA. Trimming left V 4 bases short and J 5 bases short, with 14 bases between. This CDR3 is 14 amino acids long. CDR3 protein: CASSWDRAGETQYF. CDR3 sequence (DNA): TGTGCCAGCAGCTGGGACCGGGCGGGGGAGACCCAGTACTTC.

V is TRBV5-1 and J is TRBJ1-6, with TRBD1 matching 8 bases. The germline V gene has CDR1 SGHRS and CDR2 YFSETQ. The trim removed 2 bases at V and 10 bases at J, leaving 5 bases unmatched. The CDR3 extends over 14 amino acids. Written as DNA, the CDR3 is TGCGCCAGCAGCTTTACAGGGGGAGACTCACCCCTCCACTTT. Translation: CASSFTGGDSPLHF.

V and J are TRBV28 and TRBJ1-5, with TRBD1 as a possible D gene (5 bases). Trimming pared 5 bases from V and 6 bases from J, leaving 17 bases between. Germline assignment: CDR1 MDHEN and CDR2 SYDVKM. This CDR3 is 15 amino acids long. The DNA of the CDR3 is TGTGCCAGCAGTCCGACCGGGGGGATGCGTCAGCCCCAGCATTTT. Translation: CASSPTGGMRQPQHF.

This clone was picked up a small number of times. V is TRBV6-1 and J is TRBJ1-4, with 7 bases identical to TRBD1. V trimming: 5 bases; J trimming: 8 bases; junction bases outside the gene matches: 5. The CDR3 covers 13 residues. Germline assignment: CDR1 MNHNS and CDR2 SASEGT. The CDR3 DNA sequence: TGTGCCAGCAGTTTGACGGACAGGGAAAAACTGTTTTTT. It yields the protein CASSLTDREKLFF.